Listed below are T cell receptor beta chains from one sample, sequenced in a study of identical twins. MiXCR was run by TCRdb on the 5' RACE reads, yielding one entry per CDR3 protein. The sample includes roughly 540,000 distinct CDR3 sequences, under 25% of them seen just once. These data are also associated with another study on T cells expressing NK-cell markers.

The specimen was CD4+ T cells sorted from blood. The receptors were gathered from a woman younger than 30 in good health. CDR3s include the opening cysteine and the closing phenylalanine or tryptophan. D genes are given only for firm matches.

J gene: TRBJ1-2
D gene: TRBD1
V gene: TRBV20-1
CDR3 protein: CSARTGRGYGYTF

J gene: TRBJ2-1
D gene: TRBD2
V gene: TRBV5-1
CDR3 protein: CASSLSVAGGGNEQFF

J gene: TRBJ2-4
D gene: TRBD1
V gene: TRBV12-3/TRBV12-4
CDR3 protein: CASSPRGRPAKNIQYF

J gene: TRBJ2-3
D gene: TRBD1
V gene: TRBV19
CDR3 protein: CASSPWADRRLTDTQYF

J gene: TRBJ1-4
D gene: .
V gene: TRBV12-3/TRBV12-4
CDR3 protein: CASSFRQVNEKLFF

J gene: TRBJ2-3
D gene: TRBD1
V gene: TRBV5-1
CDR3 protein: CASSLAPGTGYDTQYF

J gene: TRBJ2-3
D gene: TRBD2
V gene: TRBV5-6
CDR3 protein: CASSFGLAASSSTDTQYF

J gene: TRBJ2-7
D gene: .
V gene: TRBV20-1
CDR3 protein: CSARLGARHGQYF

J gene: TRBJ1-2
D gene: .
V gene: TRBV9
CDR3 protein: CASSVDLNYGYTF

J gene: TRBJ2-3
D gene: TRBD2
V gene: TRBV2
CDR3 protein: CASSESSGGDTQYF

J gene: TRBJ2-1
D gene: .
V gene: TRBV11-3
CDR3 protein: CASSLSTANNEQFF

J gene: TRBJ1-2
D gene: .
V gene: TRBV5-1
CDR3 protein: CASSLTEHYGYTF

J gene: TRBJ2-1
D gene: .
V gene: TRBV24-1
CDR3 protein: CATSDFRGYEQFF

J gene: TRBJ1-3
D gene: .
V gene: TRBV25-1
CDR3 protein: CASSRVSGNTIYF

J gene: TRBJ1-1
D gene: .
V gene: TRBV20-1
CDR3 protein: CSAPGRNTEAFF

J gene: TRBJ1-5
D gene: .
V gene: TRBV7-2
CDR3 protein: CASSPGGGSGQPQHF

J gene: TRBJ2-7
D gene: .
V gene: TRBV7-2
CDR3 protein: CASSLAVSSYEQYF

J gene: TRBJ1-5
D gene: .
V gene: TRBV19
CDR3 protein: CASSKLEGYSNQPQHF

J gene: TRBJ2-3
D gene: TRBD2
V gene: TRBV5-1
CDR3 protein: CASSGGSVAGYSTDTQYF

J gene: TRBJ2-5
D gene: TRBD2
V gene: TRBV7-3
CDR3 protein: CASSGAGQTQYF

J gene: TRBJ2-1
D gene: .
V gene: TRBV9
CDR3 protein: CASSPRVSRTAHNEQFF

J gene: TRBJ2-1
D gene: TRBD2
V gene: TRBV15
CDR3 protein: CATSGAGVYNEQFF

J gene: TRBJ2-3
D gene: TRBD2
V gene: TRBV5-1
CDR3 protein: CASSSGLGSDTQYF

J gene: TRBJ1-5
D gene: .
V gene: TRBV20-1
CDR3 protein: CSASQGNQPQHF

J gene: TRBJ2-7
D gene: .
V gene: TRBV5-4
CDR3 protein: CASSLDPLYEQYF

J gene: TRBJ1-2
D gene: .
V gene: TRBV6-1
CDR3 protein: CASSGNRANYGYTF

J gene: TRBJ2-7
D gene: TRBD1
V gene: TRBV27
CDR3 protein: CASSFLEGLTGGGNEQYF

J gene: TRBJ1-2
D gene: .
V gene: TRBV13
CDR3 protein: CASRALNNLNPGDGYTF

J gene: TRBJ2-3
D gene: .
V gene: TRBV4-3
CDR3 protein: CASSQEEYYTQYF

J gene: TRBJ2-1
D gene: TRBD2
V gene: TRBV27
CDR3 protein: CASILLAGGRNEQFF

J gene: TRBJ2-1
D gene: .
V gene: TRBV6-5
CDR3 protein: CASSYSGGSSYNEQFF

J gene: TRBJ1-6
D gene: TRBD1
V gene: TRBV2
CDR3 protein: CASRIQTGTSSPLHF

J gene: TRBJ1-2
D gene: .
V gene: TRBV20-1
CDR3 protein: CSARAGGNYGYTF

J gene: TRBJ1-5
D gene: .
V gene: TRBV5-1
CDR3 protein: CASSTSGGNQPQHF

J gene: TRBJ2-5
D gene: .
V gene: TRBV2
CDR3 protein: CASKRGVNVETQYF

J gene: TRBJ2-1
D gene: .
V gene: TRBV9
CDR3 protein: CASSVVPQGYNEQFF

J gene: TRBJ2-1
D gene: .
V gene: TRBV21-1
CDR3 protein: CASSPPGPGLPLYNEQFF

J gene: TRBJ2-3
D gene: .
V gene: TRBV12-3/TRBV12-4
CDR3 protein: CASSLPGAFTDTQYF

J gene: TRBJ2-1
D gene: TRBD2
V gene: TRBV5-5
CDR3 protein: CASILGTSTRLYEQFF

J gene: TRBJ2-7
D gene: TRBD1
V gene: TRBV20-1
CDR3 protein: CSAGTGRNEQYF

J gene: TRBJ2-5
D gene: .
V gene: TRBV20-1
CDR3 protein: CSAGPPETQYF

J gene: TRBJ2-5
D gene: .
V gene: TRBV20-1
CDR3 protein: CSAAGRRETQYF

J gene: TRBJ2-1
D gene: .
V gene: TRBV7-9
CDR3 protein: CASSLFTGFYNEQFF

J gene: TRBJ2-1
D gene: TRBD2
V gene: TRBV18
CDR3 protein: CASSQDLAGARGPNEQFF

J gene: TRBJ2-4
D gene: .
V gene: TRBV20-1
CDR3 protein: CSARDYSGNIQYF